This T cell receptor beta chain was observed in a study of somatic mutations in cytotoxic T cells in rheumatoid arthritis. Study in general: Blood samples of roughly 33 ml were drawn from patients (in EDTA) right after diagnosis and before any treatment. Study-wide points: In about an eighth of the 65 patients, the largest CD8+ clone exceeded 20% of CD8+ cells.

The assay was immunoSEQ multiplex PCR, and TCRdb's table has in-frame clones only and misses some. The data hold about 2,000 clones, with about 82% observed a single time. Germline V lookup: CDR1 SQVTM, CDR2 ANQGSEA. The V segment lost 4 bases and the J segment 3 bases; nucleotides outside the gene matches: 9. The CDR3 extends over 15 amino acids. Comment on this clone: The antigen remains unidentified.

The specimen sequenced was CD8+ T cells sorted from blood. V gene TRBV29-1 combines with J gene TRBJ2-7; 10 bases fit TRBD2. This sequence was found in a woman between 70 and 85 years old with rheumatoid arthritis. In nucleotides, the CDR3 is TGCAGCGTTGTCCCCCTAGCGGGGGTAAACTACGAGCAGTACTTC. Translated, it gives CSVVPLAGVNYEQYF.